The rows below give T cell receptor beta chains drawn from one sample of a study of cytomegalovirus exposure and HLA in healthy donors. Some clones are missing from TCRdb's copy, which holds only in-frame ones; the method was immunoSEQ multiplex PCR. Of more than 150,000 clones in the sample, around four fifths were seen once. Sequenced material: PBMCs. The origin of the receptors is a man between 18 and 35 years old in good health and CMV-seropositive. Both conserved end residues are part of each CDR3. Fields, in order: J gene, V gene, clone size, D gene, CDR3 protein, CDR3 DNA. The D gene is left open where the match is weak. Clone size is shown for a subset of rows, as once, few, many or a class of expanded clone.

J: TRBJ1-4; V: TRBV25-1; size: .; D: .; CDR3: CASSELEKLFF; DNA: TGTGCCAGCAGTGAACTTGAAAAACTGTTTTTT
J: TRBJ2-1; V: TRBV7-8; size: .; D: .; CDR3: CASSLGLTRNEQFF; DNA: TGTGCCAGCAGCCTAGGACTAACTCGCAATGAGCAGTTCTTC
J: TRBJ2-2; V: TRBV4-3; size: few; D: TRBD2; CDR3: CASSQDMAGVNTGELFF; DNA: TGCGCCAGCAGCCAAGATATGGCGGGAGTAAACACCGGGGAGCTGTTTTTT
J: TRBJ1-1; V: TRBV9; size: .; D: TRBD1; CDR3: CASSAETGGSTEAFF; DNA: TGTGCCAGCAGCGCCGAGACAGGGGGCTCGACTGAAGCTTTCTTT
J: TRBJ2-3; V: TRBV5-6; size: .; D: TRBD2; CDR3: CASSLGLAGGHDTDTQYF; DNA: TGTGCCAGCAGCTTGGGACTAGCGGGAGGGCATGATACAGATACGCAGTATTTT
J: TRBJ2-5; V: TRBV28; size: .; D: TRBD1; CDR3: CASRPDRGVGETQYF; DNA: TGTGCCAGCAGGCCCGACAGGGGAGTAGGAGAGACCCAGTACTTC
J: TRBJ2-7; V: TRBV7-8; size: .; D: TRBD1; CDR3: CASNLRDRVFHEQYF; DNA: TGTGCCAGCAACCTCCGGGACAGGGTTTTCCACGAGCAGTACTTC
J: TRBJ2-3; V: TRBV30; size: once; D: TRBD1; CDR3: CAWETGTDTQYF; DNA: TGTGCCTGGGAGACAGGGACGGATACGCAGTATTTT
J: TRBJ1-5; V: TRBV19; size: .; D: TRBD1; CDR3: CASAGTVFLAQHF; DNA: TGTGCCAGCGCCGGGACAGTTTTTTTGGCCCAGCATTTT
J: TRBJ2-1; V: TRBV7-2; size: .; D: TRBD2; CDR3: CASSFTSVNEQFF; DNA: TGTGCCAGCAGCTTCACTAGCGTCAATGAGCAGTTCTTC
J: TRBJ2-4; V: TRBV27; size: .; D: .; CDR3: CASSPNPGPDIQYF; DNA: TGTGCCAGCAGTCCTAACCCAGGTCCGGACATTCAGTACTTC
J: TRBJ2-3; V: TRBV30; size: .; D: TRBD2; CDR3: CAWNVQGGSYTDTQYF; DNA: TGTGCCTGGAATGTCCAGGGAGGGTCTTACACAGATACGCAGTATTTT
J: TRBJ1-5; V: TRBV7-9; size: .; D: .; CDR3: CASSFTGSNQPQHF; DNA: TGTGCCAGCAGCTTTACAGGTAGCAATCAGCCCCAGCATTTT
J: TRBJ2-7; V: TRBV5-6; size: .; D: TRBD2; CDR3: CASSQQGLAGALEQYF; DNA: TGTGCCAGCAGCCAACAGGGACTAGCGGGAGCCCTCGAGCAGTACTTC
J: TRBJ1-1; V: TRBV27; size: few; D: .; CDR3: CASSSPTRTREAFF; DNA: TGTGCCAGCAGTTCCCCGACGCGGACAAGAGAAGCTTTCTTT
J: TRBJ2-7; V: TRBV28; size: .; D: TRBD1; CDR3: CASSLLGSGGLYEQYF; DNA: TGTGCCAGCAGTTTGCTTGGGTCAGGGGGCCTCTACGAGCAGTACTTC
J: TRBJ2-7; V: TRBV7-8; size: .; D: .; CDR3: CASSPTSQRTSYEQYF; DNA: TGTGCCAGCAGCCCGACCTCACAGCGGACTTCCTACGAGCAGTACTTC
J: TRBJ2-7; V: TRBV28; size: .; D: TRBD2; CDR3: CASSPHLALAGNEQYF; DNA: TGTGCCAGCAGTCCCCACTTGGCGCTAGCGGGAAACGAGCAGTACTTC
J: TRBJ2-1; V: TRBV6-5; size: .; D: TRBD1; CDR3: CASTDRGLNYNEQFF; DNA: TGTGCCAGCACCGACAGGGGCCTAAACTACAATGAGCAGTTCTTC
J: TRBJ2-3; V: TRBV10-3; size: .; D: TRBD2; CDR3: CATAGSSRSSTDTQYF; DNA: TGTGCCACAGCGGGGTCTTCCCGATCTAGCACAGATACGCAGTATTTT
J: TRBJ2-1; V: TRBV5-1; size: .; D: TRBD2; CDR3: CASSLGGTSGYNEQFF; DNA: TGCGCCAGCAGCTTGGGTGGGACTAGCGGGTACAATGAGCAGTTCTTC
J: TRBJ2-1; V: TRBV5-1; size: .; D: TRBD1; CDR3: CASSLRTGGFGQFF; DNA: TGCGCCAGCAGCTTGCGTACAGGGGGGTTTGGGCAGTTCTTC
J: TRBJ2-1; V: TRBV19; size: .; D: TRBD2; CDR3: CASRLGGSSYNEQFF; DNA: TGTGCCAGTCGCCTCGGGGGGAGCTCCTACAATGAGCAGTTCTTC
J: TRBJ1-2; V: TRBV11-1; size: .; D: TRBD1; CDR3: CASSLQGVGYGYTF; DNA: TGTGCCAGCAGCTTACAGGGGGTCGGCTATGGCTACACCTTC
J: TRBJ1-1; V: TRBV6-1; size: .; D: TRBD1; CDR3: CASRQIWTGNTEAFF; DNA: TGTGCCAGCAGGCAAATTTGGACAGGGAACACTGAAGCTTTCTTT
J: TRBJ2-7; V: TRBV5-5; size: .; D: TRBD2; CDR3: CASSSLLAGDSEQYF; DNA: TGTGCCAGCAGCTCCTTACTAGCGGGAGATTCCGAGCAGTACTTC
J: TRBJ2-7; V: TRBV20-1; size: .; D: .; CDR3: CSATPLYEQYF; DNA: TGCAGTGCTACCCCCCTCTACGAGCAGTACTTC
J: TRBJ1-2; V: TRBV14; size: .; D: .; CDR3: CASSQDLRSPYGYTF; DNA: TGTGCCAGCAGCCAAGATCTGCGGAGCCCTTATGGCTACACCTTC
J: TRBJ2-3; V: TRBV5-4; size: .; D: .; CDR3: CASSPPTVGTDTQYF; DNA: TGTGCCAGCAGCCCTCCGACAGTGGGCACAGATACGCAGTATTTT
J: TRBJ1-2; V: TRBV5-6; size: few; D: TRBD1; CDR3: CASSLGSQGGYTF; DNA: TGTGCCAGCAGCTTGGGTTCACAGGGGGGCTACACCTTC
J: TRBJ2-3; V: TRBV9; size: once; D: TRBD2; CDR3: CASSVAGTRADTQYF; DNA: TGTGCCAGCAGCGTAGCCGGGACTAGGGCAGATACGCAGTATTTT